The 10 T cell receptor beta chains reported below all come from one sample, sequenced in a study of T cell changes during pregnancy in multiple sclerosis. The repertoire was sequenced with immunoSEQ multiplex PCR; TCRdb's copy has only in-frame clones and lacks some. This table has approximately 20,000 clones, 80% to 90% appearing once. The material sequenced was CD8+ T cells from peripheral blood mononuclear cells, taken in the third trimester of pregnancy. All receptors derive from a female donor in good health, enrolled as a control in a pregnancy study.

The chain links TRBV6-6 to TRBJ2-7, with TRBD1 matching 11 bases. This CDR3 has 15 residues. Germline loops: CDR1 MNHNY, CDR2 SVGAGI (reference sequence). V trimming: 1 base; J trimming: 2 bases; junction bases outside the gene matches: 1. The CDR3 bases are TGTGCCAGCAGTTACTGGGGACAGGGGGCCTACGAGCAGTACTTC. Translation: CASSYWGQGAYEQYF.

V usage is TRBV4-2 and J usage is TRBJ1-5, with 7 positions matching TRBD1. The V segment lost 0 bases and the J segment 8 bases; nucleotides outside the gene matches: 10. Germline V gene sequence: CDR1 LGHNA, CDR2 YNFKEQ. There are 16 residues in the CDR3. This chain's CDR3 is CASSQEAQDRWEPQHF. The CDR3 DNA reads TGTGCCAGCAGCCAAGAGGCTCAGGACAGGTGGGAGCCCCAGCATTTT.

The rearrangement links TRBV5-6 to TRBJ1-1; TRBD1 might be the D (5 bases). CDR1 and CDR2 from the germline V gene are SGHDT and YYEEEE. The CDR3 is 13 residues long. V was cut by 2 bases and J by 5 bases, with 10 bases left in between. The CDR3 loop reads CASSFDSGTEAFF. As DNA, the CDR3 is TGTGCCAGCAGCTTCGACAGTGGGACTGAAGCTTTCTTT.

The V gene is TRBV28, the J gene TRBJ2-5; 7 bases are shared with TRBD1. V lost 2 bases, J lost 5 bases, and 5 bases stayed unmatched. The CDR3 loop spans 14 amino acids. The germline V gene encodes CDR1 MDHEN and CDR2 SYDVKM. This chain's CDR3 is CASSLEGASETQYF. The CDR3, as DNA: TGTGCCAGCAGTTTAGAGGGGGCTAGTGAGACCCAGTACTTC.

This clone was picked up one time. The J gene is TRBJ1-5, the V gene TRBV5-1; D ambiguous. V was shortened by 1 base and J by 0 bases, with 8 bases between the two germline ends. CDR1 and CDR2 (germline): SGHRS, YFSETQ. The CDR3 has 15 amino acids. The CDR3 reads CASSLIGDSNQPQHF. The CDR3 coding sequence is TGCGCCAGCAGCTTGATCGGAGATAGCAATCAGCCCCAGCATTTT.

CDR3 amino acids: CASSQDPVRSNYGYTF. The CDR3 nucleotides are TGCGCCAGCAGCCAAGATCCGGTCCGATCTAACTATGGCTACACCTTC. The rearrangement links TRBV4-3 to TRBJ1-2; D not resolved. The CDR3 is made up of 16 amino acids. Germline CDR1 LGHNA, CDR2 YSLEER. The ends were cut back, 0 bases at V and 0 bases at J, with 11 bases in the middle.

The chain uses TRBV7-9 and TRBJ2-5; 7 bases match TRBD1. The CDR3 is made up of 16 amino acids. The V gene's germline CDR1 is SEHNR and CDR2 FQNEAQ (reference sequence). The V segment lost 0 bases and the J segment 2 bases; nucleotides outside the gene matches: 6. The CDR3 region is CASSLALKGAQETQYF. CDR3 in DNA: TGTGCCAGCAGCTTAGCCCTTAAGGGGGCTCAAGAGACCCAGTACTTC. The complete variable domain, with remaining parts taken from reference TRBV7-9 and TRBJ2-5, reads DTGVSQNPRHKITKRGQNVTFRCDPISEHNRLYWYRQTLGQGPEFLTYFQNEAQLEKSRLLSDRFSAERPKGSFSTLEIQRTEQGDSAMYLCASSLALKGAQETQYFGPGTRLLVL.

The genes are TRBV6-4 and TRBJ2-1, with TRBD2 matching over 9 bases. V shed 2 bases and J 8 bases; nucleotides not matched to a gene: 7. Germline V gene data show CDR1 as MRHNA and CDR2 as SNTAGT. The CDR3 contains 15 residues. The CDR3 sequence is CASSDRRGGQDEQFF. In DNA form, the CDR3 reads TGTGCCAGCAGTGACAGGCGGGGGGGCCAGGATGAGCAGTTCTTC.

The chain joins TRBV9 to TRBJ2-1, with 9 bases lining up with TRBD1. Per germline, CDR1 SGDLS and CDR2 YYNGEE. The CDR3 spans 15 residues. With 2 bases clipped from V and 6 bases from J, the junction kept 6 bases outside the gene matches. The CDR3, as DNA: TGTGCCAGCAGCGTGGACAGGGGTTTAGGCAATGAGCAGTTCTTC. This sequence encodes CASSVDRGLGNEQFF.

The V call is TRBV9, the J call TRBJ2-3, with D possibly matching TRBD1 (5 bases). This CDR3 contains 14 residues. Germline values: CDR1 SGDLS, CDR2 YYNGEE. With 1 base removed from V and 2 bases from J, the gap between germline ends came to 8 bases. The CDR3 sequence: CASSVSGSTDTQYF. Here the CDR3 DNA reads TGTGCCAGCAGCGTATCAGGGTCCACAGATACGCAGTATTTT.